This T cell receptor (beta chain) emerged from a study of long-term antiretroviral therapy in people with HIV. The V and J ends lost 0 bases and 0 bases respectively, with 9 bases between them. CDR1 SGDLS and CDR2 YYNGEE come from the germline V gene. The CDR3 covers 15 residues. Survey-level resolution applied to immunoSEQ assay v3.0. Method: immunoSEQ multiplex PCR; TCRdb's copy keeps in-frame clones and lacks some. Among 25,000 to 30,000 clones listed, 75% to 95% were seen once. The TCR sequence derives from a woman aged 40-49 years with HIV. The chain couples TRBV9 to TRBJ1-1, with D unresolved. Source: unsorted PBMCs, taken around 5 years after starting antiretroviral therapy. The CDR3 sequence is CASSVDNRLNTEAFF. The CDR3, as DNA: TGTGCCAGCAGCGTAGACAACAGACTGAACACTGAAGCTTTCTTT.